This is a list of T cell receptor beta chains from one sample in a study of monozygotic twins with inflammatory bowel disease. After re-calling the 5' RACE reads, TCRdb lists one entry per CDR3 protein, DNA absent. This sample contains over 130,000 distinct CDR3 sequences. The sequencing input was blood. Receptor source: a human donor with ulcerative colitis or Crohn's disease, or a healthy co-twin of an affected twin (not recorded which). Both conserved end residues are part of each CDR3.

TRBJ2-5,TRBV10-2,CASSVPSLGGTQYF
TRBJ1-2,TRBV20-1,CSARDKQGRIYGYTF
TRBJ2-7,TRBV11-2,CASSDDGTGVYNPSYEQYF
TRBJ2-7,TRBV4-3,CASSQDQARPSSYEQYF
TRBJ2-5,TRBV5-6,CASLRQDRILQETQYF
TRBJ2-7,TRBV6-5,CASSYASTRYEQYF
TRBJ1-2,TRBV5-1,CASSLDRGLGGYTF
TRBJ2-3,TRBV4-1,CASSQGHPGALSGKSTDTQYF
TRBJ1-3,TRBV7-9,CASSSGQGPGNTIYF
TRBJ2-7,TRBV28,CASIPWAAEYDTRHEQYF
TRBJ2-7,TRBV5-1,CASSPRGLLNEQYF
TRBJ1-2,TRBV4-1,CASSHKYRARYYGYTF
TRBJ2-2,TRBV18,CASFAGTDNTGELFF
TRBJ1-1,TRBV19,CASSTQGFTEAFF
TRBJ2-7,TRBV20-1,CSAEPAYYGEEDYEQYF
TRBJ2-5,TRBV7-9,CASSLLEGGPETQYF
TRBJ2-7,TRBV5-7,CASSFFDRADLEQYF
TRBJ2-1,TRBV5-1,CASSPGTSGVDNEQFF
TRBJ2-7,TRBV7-8,CASSLVTGGQGEQYF
TRBJ1-5,TRBV5-5,CASSWRAGGPNQPQHF
TRBJ2-1,TRBV5-4,CASSTRQATYNEQFF
TRBJ1-2,TRBV7-3,CASSLTGQGLGGYGYTF
TRBJ1-5,TRBV12-5,CASGPTGGQPQHF
TRBJ1-3,TRBV5-1,CASSPGQGSRNTIYF
TRBJ1-5,TRBV27,CASSLSPAGGGNQPQHF
TRBJ1-2,TRBV11-2,CASSALRDRDFGYTF
TRBJ2-1,TRBV2,CASRRLAGESYNEQFF
TRBJ2-7,TRBV7-2,CASSLKGQGSYEQYF
TRBJ2-7,TRBV20-1,CSASTQGVGNEQYF
TRBJ1-4,TRBV7-2,CASSLRNAGELFF
TRBJ2-7,TRBV5-1,CASSSDPQAYEQYF
TRBJ1-4,TRBV5-1,CASSLAHRGYEKLFF
TRBJ1-1,TRBV18,CASSGQTRQNTEAFF
TRBJ2-1,TRBV6-1,CASSPISVHDEQFF
TRBJ1-1,TRBV5-1,CASTLIQGADTEAFF
TRBJ2-7,TRBV5-8,CASSFTGLGQYF
TRBJ1-1,TRBV7-2,CASSSRTNTQTEAFF
TRBJ2-5,TRBV11-2,CASSFWTGGEETQYF
TRBJ2-7,TRBV4-1,CASSQDSGGGFYEQYF
TRBJ2-1,TRBV5-1,CASSLSEQGGYNEQFF
TRBJ1-5,TRBV6-1,CASTPRNSNQPQHF
TRBJ1-6,TRBV9,CASSPPLGRGGNSPLHF
TRBJ2-1,TRBV5-1,CASSLGPAGGNEQFF
TRBJ1-5,TRBV29-1,CSVRETGYDQPQHF
TRBJ2-1,TRBV4-2,CASSQEDRSREQFF
TRBJ2-1,TRBV6-2/TRBV6-3,CASKGTSYYNEQFF
TRBJ1-2,TRBV30,CAWRTGEIYGYTF
TRBJ2-5,TRBV5-4,CASSSGQVQETQYF
TRBJ2-3,TRBV11-2,CASNPMGLLRTDTQYF
TRBJ2-1,TRBV19,CASSIGRTGAYNEQFF
TRBJ1-5,TRBV6-1,CASTGDQRLGGVDQPQHF
TRBJ2-2,TRBV7-9,CASSLLGQANTGELFF
TRBJ2-3,TRBV11-2,CASSPREGARLRTQYF
TRBJ2-7,TRBV20-1,CSAETLGDEQYF
TRBJ2-4,TRBV4-3,CASSQDAGGARAKNIQYF
TRBJ1-1,TRBV7-2,CASSPAGAEAFF
TRBJ2-6,TRBV19,CASSIQSGANVLTF
TRBJ2-7,TRBV6-5,CASSYSWTEGEQYF
TRBJ1-5,TRBV4-2,CASSQGGRSQHF
TRBJ2-5,TRBV5-1,CASSLGLLAGGPPTEETQYF